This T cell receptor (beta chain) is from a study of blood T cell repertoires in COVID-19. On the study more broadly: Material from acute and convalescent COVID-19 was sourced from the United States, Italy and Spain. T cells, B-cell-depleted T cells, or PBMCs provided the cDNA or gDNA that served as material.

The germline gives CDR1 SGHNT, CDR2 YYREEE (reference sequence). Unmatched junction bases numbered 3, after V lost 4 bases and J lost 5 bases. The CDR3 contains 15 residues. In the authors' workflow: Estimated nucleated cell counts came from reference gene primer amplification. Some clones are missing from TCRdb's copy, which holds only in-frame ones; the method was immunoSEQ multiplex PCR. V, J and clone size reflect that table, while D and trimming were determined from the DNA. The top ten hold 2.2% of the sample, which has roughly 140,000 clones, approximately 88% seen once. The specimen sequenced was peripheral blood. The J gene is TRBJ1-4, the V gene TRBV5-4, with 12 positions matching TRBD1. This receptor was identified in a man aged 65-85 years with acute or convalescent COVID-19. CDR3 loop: CASSQGTGGNEKLFF. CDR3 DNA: TGTGCCAGCAGCCAGGGGACAGGGGGCAATGAAAAACTGTTTTTT.